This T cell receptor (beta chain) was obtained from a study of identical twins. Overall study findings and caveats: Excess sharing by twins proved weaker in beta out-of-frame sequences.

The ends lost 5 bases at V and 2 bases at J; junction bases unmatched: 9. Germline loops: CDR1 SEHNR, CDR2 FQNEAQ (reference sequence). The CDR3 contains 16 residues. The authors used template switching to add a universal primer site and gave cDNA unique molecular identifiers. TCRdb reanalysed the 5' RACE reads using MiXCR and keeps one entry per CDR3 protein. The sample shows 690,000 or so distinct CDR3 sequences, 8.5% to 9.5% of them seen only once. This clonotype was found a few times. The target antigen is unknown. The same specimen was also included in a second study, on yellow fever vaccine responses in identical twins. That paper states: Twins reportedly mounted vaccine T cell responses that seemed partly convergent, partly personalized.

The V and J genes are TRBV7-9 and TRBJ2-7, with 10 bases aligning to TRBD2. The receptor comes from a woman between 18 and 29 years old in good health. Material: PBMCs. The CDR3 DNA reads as TGTGCCAGCAGCCCAGCCACTAGCGGGGAGGCCTACGAGCAGTACTTC. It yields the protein CASSPATSGEAYEQYF.